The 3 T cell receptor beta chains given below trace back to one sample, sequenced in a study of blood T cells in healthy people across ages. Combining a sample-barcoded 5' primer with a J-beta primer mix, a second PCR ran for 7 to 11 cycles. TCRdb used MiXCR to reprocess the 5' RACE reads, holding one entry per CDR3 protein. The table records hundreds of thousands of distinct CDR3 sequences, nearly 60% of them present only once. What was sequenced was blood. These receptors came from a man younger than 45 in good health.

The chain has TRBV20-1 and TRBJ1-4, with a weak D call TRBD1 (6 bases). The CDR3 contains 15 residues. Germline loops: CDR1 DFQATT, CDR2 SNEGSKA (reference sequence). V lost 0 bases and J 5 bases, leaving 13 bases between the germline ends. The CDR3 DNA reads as TGCAGTGCTAGAGATTCACAGGGTCCGAATGAAAAACTGTTTTTT. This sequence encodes CSARDSQGPNEKLFF.

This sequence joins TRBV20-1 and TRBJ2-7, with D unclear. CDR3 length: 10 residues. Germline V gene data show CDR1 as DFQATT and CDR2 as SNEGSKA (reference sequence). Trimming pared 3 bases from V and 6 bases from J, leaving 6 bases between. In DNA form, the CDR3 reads TGCAGTGCTAGCCTCCGCGAGCAGTACTTC. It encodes CSASLREQYF.

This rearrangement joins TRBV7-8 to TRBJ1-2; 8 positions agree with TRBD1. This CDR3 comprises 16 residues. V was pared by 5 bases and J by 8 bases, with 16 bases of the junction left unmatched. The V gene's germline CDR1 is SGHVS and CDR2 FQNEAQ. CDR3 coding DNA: TGTGCCAGCAGCGACCCGAGGACAGGGCATTTCGGAGGCTACACCTTC. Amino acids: CASSDPRTGHFGGYTF.